The 25 T cell receptor beta chains given below trace back to one sample, sequenced in a study of CD8+CD57+ T cells in acquired aplastic anemia. The template for TCR beta VDJ and CDR3 sequence profiling was genomic DNA. TCRdb recomputed calls from the reads with MiXCR, one row per CDR3 protein. The table has around 140,000 distinct CDR3 sequences, 41% seen once; the top ten hold 8% to 8.5%. Sequencing was done on a sample of sorted CD4+, CD8+, or CD8+CD57+ T cells (not recorded which) from PBMCs. The receptors here all came from a human donor in good health, serving as a control.

Of note for this clonotype: A clone one base away is much larger, so this may be a read error. This sequence joins TRBV5-1 and TRBJ1-1; 11 bases fit TRBD1. The germline gives CDR1 SGHRS, CDR2 YFSETQ. With 7 bases clipped from V and 5 bases from J, the junction kept 13 bases outside the gene matches. The CDR3 spans 16 residues. Here the CDR3 reads CASGGRGQGARTEAFF. The CDR3 DNA sequence: TGCGCCAGCGGCGGGCGCGGACAGGGGGCCAGGACTGAAGCTTTCTTT.

This clonotype was seen more than once but under ten times. One end of the junction is discordant with germline, which a read error may explain. The V gene is TRBV29-1, the J gene TRBJ2-1; 7 bases align to TRBD1. This CDR3 comprises 16 residues. Per germline, CDR1 SQVTM and CDR2 ANQGSEA. CDR3 DNA: TGCAGCGTTGATTTGAGGACAGGTCGCTCCCACAATGAGCAGTTCTTC. Translated: CSVDLRTGRSHNEQFF.

The V and J genes are TRBV20-1 and TRBJ2-7; weak D call: TRBD2 (5 bases). The CDR3 is made up of 13 amino acids. The germline V gene encodes CDR1 DFQATT and CDR2 SNEGSKA (reference sequence). V was trimmed by 0 bases and J by 4 bases, leaving 10 bases between them. The chain's CDR3 is CSARDIRGYEQYF. The CDR3 DNA is TGCAGTGCTAGAGATATCCGGGGATACGAGCAGTACTTC.

This clonotype was seen a few times. The V call is TRBV9, the J call TRBJ2-7, with a weak D call TRBD1 (6 bases). Trimming took 0 bases from V and 7 from J, leaving 11 bases between them. The CDR3 totals 13 residues. The germline V gene has CDR1 SGDLS and CDR2 YYNGEE. CDR3 amino acids: CASSVGQVHEQYF. CDR3 DNA sequence: TGTGCCAGCAGCGTAGGACAGGTCCATGAGCAGTACTTC.

This clonotype was seen a few times. The rearrangement uses TRBV27 and TRBJ2-7; 8 bases match TRBD2. V dropped 7 bases and J dropped 3; count of bases not matched to a gene: 11. The CDR3 sequence is 15 residues long. Germline V gene sequence: CDR1 MNHEY, CDR2 SMNVEV (reference sequence). CDR3 nucleotide sequence: TGTGCCAGCACCAAACCGGGAGGGTACCTCTACGAGCAGTACTTC. It translates to CASTKPGGYLYEQYF.

This clonotype was seen at least ten times. The gene calls are TRBV24-1 and TRBJ1-2; the D is unclear. Germline V gene data show CDR1 as KGHDR and CDR2 as SFDVKD. This CDR3 has 14 amino acids. V was clipped by 4 bases and J by 0 bases, with 8 bases between them. The CDR3 nucleotides are TGTGCCACCAGTGACCCGGGATCTAACTATGGCTACACCTTC. Residues: CATSDPGSNYGYTF.

V is TRBV11-1 and J is TRBJ2-1; 12 bases line up with TRBD2. Germline V gene data show CDR1 as SGHAT and CDR2 as FQDESV (reference sequence). CDR3 length: 21 amino acids. J lost 5 bases, V lost 0 bases, and 17 bases had no gene match. The chain's CDR3 is CASSLATASGRARIDHNEQFF. The CDR3 nucleotides are TGTGCCAGCAGCTTAGCGACGGCTAGCGGGAGGGCCAGAATCGATCACAATGAGCAGTTCTTC.

CDR3 bases: TGTGCCACCAGCAGCGGGACAGGGGAATCCTACAATGAGCAGTTCTTC. Amino acids: CATSSGTGESYNEQFF. The chain links TRBV24-1 to TRBJ2-1; 10 positions agree with TRBD1. Trimming removed 7 bases from V and 1 base from J; junction bases left unmatched: 6. The CDR3 sequence is 16 residues long. Per germline, CDR1 KGHDR and CDR2 SFDVKD.

This clonotype was detected many times. The J gene is TRBJ2-1, the V gene TRBV6-1; 10 nucleotides line up with TRBD2. V shed 3 bases and J 7 bases; nucleotides not matched to a gene: 6. The CDR3 consists of 15 residues. Looked up from germline, CDR1 is MNHNS and CDR2 is SASEGT. CDR3 sequence reads: CASSEGLAPGNEQFF. The CDR3 DNA follows: TGTGCCAGCAGTGAGGGACTAGCGCCGGGGAATGAGCAGTTCTTC.

The rearrangement joins TRBV20-1 to TRBJ1-1; D gene unclear. Germline values: CDR1 DFQATT, CDR2 SNEGSKA (reference sequence). CDR3 size: 12 residues. V lost 1 base and J lost 6, with 9 bases in between. The CDR3 DNA reads TGCAGTGCTAGAGGCCAGGACTCTGAAGCTTTCTTT. Translated, it gives CSARGQDSEAFF.

The V and J genes are TRBV25-1 and TRBJ1-2; D not certain. The V end lost 0 bases, the J end lost 3 bases, and 5 bases lay between the germline ends. The CDR3 extends over 13 amino acids. Germline V gives CDR1 MGHDK, CDR2 SYGVNS. The CDR3 bases are TGTGCCAGCAGTGAATATCTCCACTATGGCTACACCTTC. Amino acid sequence: CASSEYLHYGYTF.

Regarding this clonotype: This may be a read error, as it is one base from a much larger clone. The CDR3 loop reads CASSPTGPNEKLSF. The DNA of the CDR3 is TGTGCCAGCAGTCCGACAGGCCCAAATGAAAAACTGTCTTTT. This chain joins TRBV12-3 or TRBV12-4 and TRBJ1-4; D is possibly TRBD1 (6 bases). This CDR3 has 14 residues.

This chain links TRBV6-2 or TRBV6-3 with TRBJ2-1, with 9 bases fitting TRBD2. V trimming: 0 bases; J trimming: 4 bases; junction bases outside the gene matches: 4. This CDR3 is 16 amino acids long. Germline CDR1 reads MNHEY; CDR2 reads SVGEGT. The CDR3 region is CASSYSLAGKYNEQFF. The CDR3 region has the DNA TGTGCCAGCAGTTACTCGCTAGCGGGAAAATACAATGAGCAGTTCTTC.

To note about this clonotype: Relative to the germline gene, one junction end is altered; a read error may explain this. The V call is TRBV4-1, the J call TRBJ1-6; 7 bases are shared with TRBD1. The CDR3 spans 15 residues. Looked up from germline, CDR1 is MGHRA and CDR2 is YSYEKL. The CDR3 is CASIQPGQYNSPLHF. The CDR3 nucleotides read TGCGCCAGCATCCAACCGGGACAGTATAATTCACCCCTCCACTTT.

This clonotype has a count of ten or more. The rearrangement uses TRBV7-8 and TRBJ2-1; 9 bases map to TRBD2. From germline, CDR1 is SGHVS and CDR2 FQNEAQ. This CDR3 is 14 amino acids long. Unmatched junction bases numbered 6, after V lost 5 bases and J lost 7 bases. CDR3 coding DNA: TGTGCCAGCAGCGGAGCGGGAGGCCGAAATGAGCAGTTCTTC. Protein sequence: CASSGAGGRNEQFF.

The CDR3 coding sequence is TGTGCCAGCAGCGTAGCTGCAGGGAACACCGGGGAGCTGTTTTTT. Its protein is CASSVAAGNTGELFF. The chain is built from TRBV9 and TRBJ2-2; D remains ambiguous. Germline loops: CDR1 SGDLS, CDR2 YYNGEE. Trimming left V 0 bases short and J 1 base short, with 7 bases between. The CDR3 contains 15 residues.

The genes are TRBV5-6 and TRBJ2-7, with D possibly matching TRBD1 (5 bases). Trimming took 1 base from V and 0 from J, leaving 11 bases between them. CDR1 is SGHDT and CDR2 is YYEEEE in the germline V gene. The CDR3 extends over 15 amino acids. The CDR3 protein is CASSLLPGSSYEQYF. The CDR3 DNA sequence: TGTGCCAGCAGCTTGTTACCAGGGTCCTCCTACGAGCAGTACTTC.

The sample holds many counts of this clonotype. V is TRBV12-3 or TRBV12-4 and J is TRBJ2-2; D is uncertain. The CDR3 spans 14 residues. With 8 bases removed from V and 4 bases from J, the gap between germline ends came to 14 bases. The chain's CDR3 is CASQLGRATGELFF. The CDR3 nucleotides read TGTGCCAGCCAGCTTGGACGGGCCACCGGGGAGCTGTTTTTT.

As to this clonotype: This CDR3 fails to terminate in the conserved phenylalanine or tryptophan, so it likely reflects a read error. The gene calls are TRBV18 and TRBJ1-2; 7 nucleotides agree with TRBD1. The CDR3 runs to 16 residues. V trimming: 0 bases; J trimming: 5 bases; junction bases outside the gene matches: 9. CDR1 and CDR2 (germline): KGHSH, LQKENI. For the CDR3, the DNA is TGTGCCAGCTCACCACCCGGGACAGCCGACCGATATGGCTACACCTCC. This gives the protein CASSPPGTADRYGYTS.

For this clonotype: Being one base from a much bigger clone, this may be a read error. The CDR3 does not end in the conserved phenylalanine or tryptophan, so this is likely a read error. In DNA, the CDR3 is TGTGCCTGGAGTGTAACGGGGCACCAGAAGACCCAGTACGTC. Translated: CAWSVTGHQKTQYV. The chain employs TRBV30 and TRBJ2-5; D tentatively fits TRBD1 or TRBD2 (5 bases each). The germline V gene encodes CDR1 GTSNPN and CDR2 SVGIG (reference sequence). This CDR3 region has 14 residues. V was clipped by 0 bases and J by 6 bases, with 14 bases between them.

The J gene is TRBJ2-2, the V gene TRBV7-6, with D possibly matching TRBD2 (6 bases). The CDR3 runs to 14 residues. The V end was cut by 8 bases, the J end by 5 bases, with 15 bases between. The germline gives CDR1 SGHVS, CDR2 FNYEAQ. The CDR3 reads CASGQAAGTGELFF. In DNA, the CDR3 is TGTGCCAGCGGCCAGGCGGCGGGGACCGGGGAGCTGTTTTTT.

The chain has TRBV19 and TRBJ1-3; TRBD1 agrees at 9 bases. CDR1 is LNHDA, CDR2 SQIVND, per germline (reference sequence). Trimming took 6 bases from V and 1 from J; bases not matched to a gene: 4. The CDR3 is made up of 15 amino acids. The CDR3: CASRVQGASGNTIYF. DNA for the CDR3: TGTGCCAGTAGGGTACAGGGGGCGTCTGGAAACACCATATATTTT. Using reference TRBV19 and TRBJ1-3 for the parts outside the CDR3, the full variable domain is DGGITQSPKYLFRKEGQNVTLSCEQNLNHDAMYWYRQDPGQGLRLIYYSQIVNDFQKGDIAEGYSVSREKKESFPLTVTSAQKNPTAFYLCASRVQGASGNTIYFGEGSWLTVV.

This clonotype was seen at least ten times. V is TRBV19 and J is TRBJ1-5; tentatively, D is TRBD1 (5 bases). With 3 bases removed from V and 5 bases from J, the gap between germline ends came to 14 bases. CDR1 and CDR2 (germline): LNHDA, SQIVND (reference sequence). The CDR3 is made up of 15 amino acids. The CDR3 protein is CASSIGQGGDQPQHF. In DNA, the CDR3 is TGTGCCAGTAGTATCGGCCAGGGCGGGGATCAGCCCCAGCATTTT.

CDR3 DNA: TGTGCCAGTACGAATACAGGGCTCGGTTCACCCCTCCACTTT. It yields the protein CASTNTGLGSPLHF. This chain joins TRBV19 and TRBJ1-6, with D perhaps matching TRBD1 (6 bases). The CDR3 has 14 amino acids. V lost 7 bases and J lost 9, with 16 bases in between. Germline V gives CDR1 LNHDA, CDR2 SQIVND (reference sequence).

The chain couples TRBV20-1 to TRBJ2-3, with D tentatively TRBD2 (6 bases). CDR1 is DFQATT and CDR2 is SNEGSKA in the germline V gene (reference sequence). CDR3 size: 14 residues. Trimming cost V 0 bases and J 5 bases, with 12 bases left between them. The DNA of the CDR3 is TGCAGTGCTAGAGAGTTGCGGGGATTAGATACGCAGTATTTT. Its translation: CSARELRGLDTQYF.